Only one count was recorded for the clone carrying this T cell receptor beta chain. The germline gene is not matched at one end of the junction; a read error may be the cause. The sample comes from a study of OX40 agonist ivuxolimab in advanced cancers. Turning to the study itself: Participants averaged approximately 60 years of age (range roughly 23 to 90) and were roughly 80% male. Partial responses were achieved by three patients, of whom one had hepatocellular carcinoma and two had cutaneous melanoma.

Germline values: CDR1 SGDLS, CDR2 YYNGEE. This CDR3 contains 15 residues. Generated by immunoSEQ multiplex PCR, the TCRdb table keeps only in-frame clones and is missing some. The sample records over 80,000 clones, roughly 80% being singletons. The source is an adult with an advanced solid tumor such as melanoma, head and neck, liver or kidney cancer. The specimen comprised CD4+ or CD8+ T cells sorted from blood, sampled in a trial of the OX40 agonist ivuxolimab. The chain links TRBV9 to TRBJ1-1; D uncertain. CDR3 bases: TGTGCCAGCATCGTAGGTCAGCTTCCGAACACTGAAGCTTTCTTT. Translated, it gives CASIVGQLPNTEAFF.